The sequence of this T cell receptor beta chain was determined in a study of CD8+ T cells in alopecia areata. Study outcomes and limitations: More clonal than normal scalp was lesional scalp, particularly alopecia totalis/universalis.

The treatment was: oral pan-JAK inhibitor, 5-10 mg twice daily. Remarks on this clone: The target antigen is unknown.

RNA was isolated and reverse transcribed to cDNA, the sequencing template. The method was immunoSEQ multiplex PCR; TCRdb's version includes in-frame clones alone and lacks a portion of them. Among 50,000 to 65,000 clones, about 43% were seen once, and the ten largest hold around 21%. The CDR3 runs to 12 residues. CDR1 is LNHDA, CDR2 SQIVND, per germline (reference sequence). Trimming left V 4 bases short and J 4 bases short, with 6 bases between. This TCR was recovered from a human donor with alopecia areata. V and J are TRBV19 and TRBJ2-3; possibly TRBD2 for D (5 bases). This specimen consisted of CD8+ T cells sorted from blood, obtained at approximately week 36, from a patient treated with tofacitinib. CDR3 sequence: CASSSGSDTQYF. CDR3 nucleotides: TGTGCCAGTAGTAGCGGGTCAGATACGCAGTATTTT.